A single T cell receptor beta chain is shown here with its context. Its antigen is not identified. The source of the sample is a study of OX40 agonist ivuxolimab in advanced cancers. The wider study: Enrollees could have had prior anti-PD-1, anti-PD-L1 or anti-CTLA-4 therapy, which around 40% had received. Study results and caveats: CD8+ T cells showed, on average, more clonal expansion than CD4+ cells. At doses 0.1 to 3.0 mg/kg, CD4+ and CD8+ clones expanded.

Method: immunoSEQ multiplex PCR; TCRdb's copy keeps in-frame clones and lacks some. The sample has more than 7,500 clones, approximately 91% seen once. The source material was CD4+ or CD8+ T cells sorted from blood, sampled in a trial of the OX40 agonist ivuxolimab. The clonotype originates from an adult with an advanced solid tumor such as melanoma, head and neck, liver or kidney cancer.

The CDR3 spells CASGGTGKAGANVLTF. Here the CDR3 DNA reads TGTGCCAGCGGGGGGACAGGGAAGGCTGGGGCCAACGTCCTGACTTTC. The chain couples TRBV6-4 to TRBJ2-6, with 9 bases aligning to TRBD1. The CDR3 totals 16 residues. Per germline, CDR1 MRHNA and CDR2 SNTAGT. After removal of 8 bases from V and 2 bases from J, the junction contained 7 bases not matched to a gene.